This is a list of T cell receptor beta chains from one sample in a study of blood T cell repertoires in COVID-19. Only in-frame clones appear in the TCRdb table, and some are missing; sequencing was by immunoSEQ multiplex PCR. The data show 50,000 to 70,000 clones, around 90% seen once. The sample comprised peripheral blood. All receptors come from a woman over 75 with active COVID-19. Each CDR3 is given with its conserved first and last residue. The D gene is left open where the match is weak. Rows may omit the clone size; those that give it use once, few, many or a size class.

.,.,TRBJ2-5,TRBV19,TGTGCCAGTAGTATAGAACCTAATGTGGAGACCCAGTACTTC,CASSIEPNVETQYF
TRBD2,few,TRBJ2-7,TRBV4-1,TGCGCCAGCAGCCAATTTATAGCGGGGAGTTCCTACGAGCAGTACTTC,CASSQFIAGSSYEQYF
TRBD2,.,TRBJ2-2,TRBV5-1,TGCGCCAGCAGCTTGAGGGGACTAGCGGGAGGGCCGGGGAACACCGGGGAGCTGTTTTTT,CASSLRGLAGGPGNTGELFF
.,.,TRBJ1-2,TRBV6-1,TGTGCCAGCAGTGAATTTGGGGGCGCAAACTATGGCTACACCTTC,CASSEFGGANYGYTF
TRBD2,.,TRBJ2-3,TRBV5-4,TGTGCCAGCAGCTCCATAGCGGGGGCGACCTCCACAGATACGCAGTATTTT,CASSSIAGATSTDTQYF
.,.,TRBJ1-6,TRBV5-1,TGCGCCAGCAGCCTGGAGGGAGGGTCGCCCCTCCACTTT,CASSLEGGSPLHF
.,.,TRBJ1-3,TRBV5-4,TGTGCCAGCAGTCTAGATTCCTCTGGAAACACCATATATTTT,CASSLDSSGNTIYF
.,.,TRBJ2-2,TRBV7-8,TGTGCCAGCAGCTCCACAGTTAACACCGGGGAGCTGTTTTTT,CASSSTVNTGELFF
.,.,TRBJ2-1,TRBV3-1/TRBV3-2,TGTGCCAGCAGCCAAGTTCGAGGGTACAATGAGCAGTTCTTC,CASSQVRGYNEQFF
TRBD2,once,TRBJ2-2,TRBV27,TGTGCCAGCAGTCTCCTAGCGGGAGTTGGCGGGGAGCTGTTTTTT,CASSLLAGVGGELFF
TRBD2,once,TRBJ2-1,TRBV10-3,TGTGCCTGCTCGGGGACTACCGACAATGAGCAGTTCTTC,CACSGTTDNEQFF
.,.,TRBJ1-2,TRBV27,TGTGCCAGCAGTTCCGACAGAAATGGCTACACCTTC,CASSSDRNGYTF
TRBD1,.,TRBJ2-1,TRBV15,TGTGCCACCAGCGTACGGGACAGCCGGAATGAGCAGTTCTTC,CATSVRDSRNEQFF
.,.,TRBJ1-2,TRBV3-1/TRBV3-2,TGTGCCAGCAGCCAAGTAAAGGAGAGCTATGGCTACACCTTC,CASSQVKESYGYTF
.,once,TRBJ2-5,TRBV5-1,TGCGCCAGCAGCTTGTCGGAGGGCCCAGCGGGGACCCAGTACTTC,CASSLSEGPAGTQYF
.,.,TRBJ2-2,TRBV6-5,TGTGCCAGCACCTCCTGGGGGGCCGGGGAGCTGTTTTTT,CASTSWGAGELFF
TRBD1,.,TRBJ1-2,TRBV2,TGTGCCAGCAGTCGGGACAGGGGCGGCTACACCTTC,CASSRDRGGYTF
TRBD2,few,TRBJ2-3,TRBV10-1,TGCGCCAGCAGTTTTAGCGGGAGCACAGATACGCAGTATTTT,CASSFSGSTDTQYF
.,once,TRBJ2-2,TRBV6-5,TGTGCCAGCAGTCACGGGACCGGGGAGCTGTTTTTT,CASSHGTGELFF
.,.,TRBJ1-2,TRBV28,TGTGCCAGCAGTTTTGTGTCGAGGGATGGCTACACCTTC,CASSFVSRDGYTF
.,.,TRBJ2-7,TRBV20-1,TGCAGTGCTAGTATACGGGGGAGCTCCTACGAGCAGTACTTC,CSASIRGSSYEQYF
.,once,TRBJ2-7,TRBV6-6,TGTGCCAGCAGTTACTCGAAGGAGGTTAACGGGGAGCAGTACTTC,CASSYSKEVNGEQYF
TRBD2,.,TRBJ2-1,TRBV14,TGTGCCAGCAGCCCGGGACTAGTATTCCACAATGAGCAGTTCTTC,CASSPGLVFHNEQFF
TRBD2,.,TRBJ2-3,TRBV28,TGTGCCAGCGACCCGGGACTAGGGACAGATACGCAGTATTTT,CASDPGLGTDTQYF
.,.,TRBJ2-5,TRBV7-7,TGTGCTAGCAGCTCTCGCAGGTCAGGGGAGACCCAGTACTTC,CASSSRRSGETQYF